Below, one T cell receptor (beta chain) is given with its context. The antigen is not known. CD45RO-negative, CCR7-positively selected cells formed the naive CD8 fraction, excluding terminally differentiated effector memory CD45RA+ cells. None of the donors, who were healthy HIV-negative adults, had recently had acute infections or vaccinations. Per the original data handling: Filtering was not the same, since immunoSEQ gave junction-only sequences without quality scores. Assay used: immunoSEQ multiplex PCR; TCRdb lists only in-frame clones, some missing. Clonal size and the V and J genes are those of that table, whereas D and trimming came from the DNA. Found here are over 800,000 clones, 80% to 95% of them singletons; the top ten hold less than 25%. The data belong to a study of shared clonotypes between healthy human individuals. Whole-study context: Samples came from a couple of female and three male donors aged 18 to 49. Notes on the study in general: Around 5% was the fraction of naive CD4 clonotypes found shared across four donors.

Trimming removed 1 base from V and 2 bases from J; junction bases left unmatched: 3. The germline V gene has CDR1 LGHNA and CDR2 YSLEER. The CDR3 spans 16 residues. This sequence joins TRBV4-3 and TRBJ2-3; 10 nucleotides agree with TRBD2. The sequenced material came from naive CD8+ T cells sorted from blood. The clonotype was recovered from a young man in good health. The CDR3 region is CASSQGLAGPTDTQYF. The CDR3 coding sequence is TGCGCCAGCAGCCAAGGACTAGCGGGTCCCACAGATACGCAGTATTTT.